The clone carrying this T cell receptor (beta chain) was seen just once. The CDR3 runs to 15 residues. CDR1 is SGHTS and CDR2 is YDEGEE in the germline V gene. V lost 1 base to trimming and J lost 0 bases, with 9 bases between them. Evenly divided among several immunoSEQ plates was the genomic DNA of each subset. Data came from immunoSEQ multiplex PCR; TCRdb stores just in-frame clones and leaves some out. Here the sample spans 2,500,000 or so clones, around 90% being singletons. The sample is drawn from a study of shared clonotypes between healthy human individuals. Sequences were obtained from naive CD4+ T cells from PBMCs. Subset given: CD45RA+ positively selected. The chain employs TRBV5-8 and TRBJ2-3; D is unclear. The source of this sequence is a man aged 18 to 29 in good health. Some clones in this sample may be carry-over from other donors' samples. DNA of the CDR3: TGTGCCAGCAGCTTGCGAGGCGGTAGCACAGATACGCAGTATTTT. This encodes CASSLRGGSTDTQYF. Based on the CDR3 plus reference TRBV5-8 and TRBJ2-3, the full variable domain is EAGVTQSPTHLIKTRGQQATLRCSPISGHTSVYWYQQALGLGLQFLLWYDEGEERNRGNFPPRFSGRQFPNYSSELNVNALELEDSALYLCASSLRGGSTDTQYFGPGTRLTVL.